This TCR beta chain derives from a study of blood T cells in healthy people across ages. Study-wide results and caveats: Because sorting was not performed, PBMCs prevented conclusive naive versus antigen-experienced comparison. Investigators viewed diversity estimates from one million T cells as underestimates, the study reported. Per million T cells, the diversity of TCR beta decreased roughly linearly as age advanced.

A second PCR, run for roughly 7 to 11 cycles, used a sample-barcoded 5' primer plus a J-beta primer mix. MiXCR, applied by TCRdb to the 5' RACE reads, yields one record per CDR3 protein. The top ten hold approximately 10% of the sample, which has approximately 1.5 million distinct CDR3 sequences, about 35% seen once. Worth noting for this clonotype: Its target is not known.

The CDR3 extends over 15 amino acids. J gave up 0 bases and V 8 bases, and 7 bases lay outside the gene matches. In germline, CDR1 is MNHNS, CDR2 SASEGT. Sequencing was carried out using blood. This sequence joins TRBV6-1 and TRBJ2-1; 7 nucleotides match TRBD2. The clonotype originates from a woman between 25 and 40 years old in good health. CDR3 DNA: TGTGCCAGCGTCAGGGAGGGCCTCTCCTACAATGAGCAGTTCTTC. Translation gives CASVREGLSYNEQFF.